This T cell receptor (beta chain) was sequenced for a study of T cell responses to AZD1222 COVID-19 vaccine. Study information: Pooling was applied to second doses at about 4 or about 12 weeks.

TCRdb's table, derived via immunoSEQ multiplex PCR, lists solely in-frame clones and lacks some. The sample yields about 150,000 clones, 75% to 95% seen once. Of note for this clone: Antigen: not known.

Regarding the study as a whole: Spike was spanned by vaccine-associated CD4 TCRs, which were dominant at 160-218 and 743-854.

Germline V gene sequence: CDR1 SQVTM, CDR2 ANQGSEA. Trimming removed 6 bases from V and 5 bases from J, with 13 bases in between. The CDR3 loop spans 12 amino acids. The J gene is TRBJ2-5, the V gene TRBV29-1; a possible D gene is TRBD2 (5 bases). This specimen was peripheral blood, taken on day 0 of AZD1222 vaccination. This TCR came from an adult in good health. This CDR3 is CSVNNGGETQYF. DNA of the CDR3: TGCAGCGTGAATAATGGCGGGGAGACCCAGTACTTC.